The source of this TCR beta chain is a study of T cells in Graves' hyperthyroidism and ophthalmopathy. Fresh peripheral blood, around 10 ml of it, supplied the PBMCs. Findings and limits, study-wide: Blood also contained most expanded thyroid clonotypes above 0.001. Using 13 V-J features, a model discriminated ophthalmopathy from stable hyperthyroidism.

TCR beta CDR3 regions were amplified from RNA. When the TCR CDR3 underwent first-round RT-PCR, the HTBI primer set was used. TCRdb passed the multiplex PCR reads through MiXCR, listing each CDR3 protein once. The sample lists about 510,000 distinct CDR3 sequences; about 14% were seen once. The CDR3 consists of 15 residues. The junction had 6 bases not matched to a gene; V was cut back by 0 bases and J by 8 bases. The germline CDR1 and CDR2 sequences are SGDLS and YYNGEE. Concerning this clonotype itself: Its target is not known.

This chain uses TRBV9 with TRBJ2-1, with 9 bases aligning to TRBD1. Sequencing used blood. The clonotype originates from a woman aged 40 to 50 with Graves' hyperthyroidism. The DNA of the CDR3 is TGTGCCAGCAGCGTAGGGACAGGGGTAAGGGATGAGCAGTTCTTC. It specifies CASSVGTGVRDEQFF.